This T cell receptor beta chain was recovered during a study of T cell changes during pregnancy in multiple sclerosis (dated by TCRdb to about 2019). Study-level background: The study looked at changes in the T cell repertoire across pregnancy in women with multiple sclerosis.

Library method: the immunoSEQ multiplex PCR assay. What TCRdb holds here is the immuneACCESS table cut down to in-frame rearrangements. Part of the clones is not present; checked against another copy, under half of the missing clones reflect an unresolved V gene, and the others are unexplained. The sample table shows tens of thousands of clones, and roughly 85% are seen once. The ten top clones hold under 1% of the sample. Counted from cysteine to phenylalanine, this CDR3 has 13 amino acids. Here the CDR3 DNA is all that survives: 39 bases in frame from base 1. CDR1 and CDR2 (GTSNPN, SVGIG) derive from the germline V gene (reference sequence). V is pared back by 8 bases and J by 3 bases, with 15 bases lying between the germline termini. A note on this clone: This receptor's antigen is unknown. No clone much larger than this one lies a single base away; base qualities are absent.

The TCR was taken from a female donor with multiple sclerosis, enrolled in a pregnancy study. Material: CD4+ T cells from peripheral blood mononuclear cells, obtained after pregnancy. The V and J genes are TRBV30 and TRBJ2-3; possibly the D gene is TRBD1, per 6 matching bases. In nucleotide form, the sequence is TGTGCCGGTGACAGGTGGAGAACAGATACGCAGTATTTT. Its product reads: CAGDRWRTDTQYF.